Listed here are 16 T cell receptor beta chains from one sample, sequenced in a study of T cells in Graves' hyperthyroidism and ophthalmopathy. Amplification targeted TCR beta CDR3 regions from RNA transcripts. The TCR CDR3 first-round RT-PCR relied on the HTBI primer set. TCRdb reanalysed the multiplex PCR reads using MiXCR and keeps one entry per CDR3 protein. This sample carries around 500,000 distinct CDR3 sequences, 14% of them seen once, and the ten largest clones take around 13%. Sequenced sample: blood. These receptors all stem from a middle-aged woman with Graves' hyperthyroidism.

This clonotype occurred many times. The genes are TRBV28 and TRBJ1-2; D is undetermined. CDR1 MDHEN and CDR2 SYDVKM come from the germline V gene. The CDR3 has 13 residues. Trimming stripped 6 bases from V and 3 bases from J, with 11 bases between. The CDR3 DNA reads TGTGCCAGCAGGTTACCACAGTACTATGGCTACACCTTC. This encodes CASRLPQYYGYTF.

Comments on this clonotype: The junction shows a germline mismatch at one end, possibly a read error. This sequence joins TRBV25-1 and TRBJ2-7, with TRBD1 matching over 9 bases. This CDR3 contains 16 residues. Germline V lookup: CDR1 MGHDK, CDR2 SYGVNS. The DNA of the CDR3 is TGTGCCAGCAGAAAACATACCGGGACAGGGAGCAACGAGGAGTACTTC. Encoded protein: CASRKHTGTGSNEEYF.

This clonotype was counted only a few times. The V gene is TRBV29-1, the J gene TRBJ2-1; the match to TRBD1 covers 8 bases. Losses at the gene ends were 8 bases for V and 4 bases for J; bases not matched to a gene: 13. The CDR3 has 15 residues. Looked up from germline, CDR1 is SQVTM and CDR2 is ANQGSEA. CDR3 protein: CSFCRDRQLYNEQFF. The DNA of the CDR3 is TGCAGCTTTTGCCGGGACAGGCAGCTATACAATGAGCAGTTCTTC.

This clonotype was seen repeatedly, ten times or more. At one end, the junction sequence differs from germline, possibly due to a read error. The V call is TRBV2, the J call TRBJ1-1; no clear D. Germline CDR1 and CDR2: SNHLY and FYNNEI. The CDR3 spans 12 residues. The CDR3 loop reads CASSVPPAEAFF. The CDR3 bases are TGTGCCAGCAGTGTTCCCCCAGCTGAGGCTTTCTTT.

V gene TRBV20-1 combines with J gene TRBJ2-7; possibly TRBD2 for D (6 bases). Trimming cost V 0 bases and J 5 bases, with 20 bases left between them. Germline V CDR1 and CDR2: DFQATT, SNEGSKA (reference sequence). This CDR3 spans 16 amino acids. The CDR3, as DNA: TGCAGTGCTAGAGATGGTAGGGCGCAGGGAGGCGACGAGCAGTACTTC. The encoded protein is CSARDGRAQGGDEQYF.

This clonotype was seen many times. The chain recombines TRBV5-1 with TRBJ2-4; 8 bases are shared with TRBD1. The germline V gene encodes CDR1 SGHRS and CDR2 YFSETQ. V was clipped by 4 bases and J by 3 bases; unmatched bases: 9. This CDR3 has 16 residues. The chain's CDR3 is CASSTGQGKVKNIQYF. The CDR3 DNA follows: TGCGCCAGCAGCACTGGACAGGGAAAAGTCAAAAACATTCAGTACTTC.

This clonotype was picked up many times. The rearrangement links TRBV24-1 to TRBJ2-1; D is perhaps TRBD1 or TRBD2 (5 bases each). Per germline, CDR1 KGHDR and CDR2 SFDVKD. CDR3 length equals 15 residues. The germline V and J ends were trimmed by 5 bases and 6 bases, with 16 bases remaining between them. The CDR3 is CATSARTFGGNEQFF. The CDR3 DNA reads as TGTGCCACCAGTGCGCGCACCTTTGGGGGCAATGAGCAGTTCTTC.

The sample holds a few counts of this clonotype. The chain recombines TRBV7-2 with TRBJ2-5; D is unresolved. V was cut by 1 base and J by 4 bases, with 10 bases left in between. Germline V gene lookup returns CDR1 SGHTA and CDR2 FQGNSA. This CDR3 contains 14 residues. CDR3 amino acids: CASSLGWVLETQYF. CDR3 DNA: TGTGCCAGCAGCTTAGGCTGGGTTTTAGAGACCCAGTACTTC.

The J gene is TRBJ2-2, the V gene TRBV27; the match to TRBD2 covers 16 bases. CDR1 is MNHEY and CDR2 is SMNVEV in the germline V gene (reference sequence). The CDR3 extends over 18 amino acids. J lost 1 base, V lost 7 bases, and 6 bases had no gene match. CDR3 nucleotide sequence: TGTGCCAGCAAACCGGGACTAGCGGGAGGGCGGAACACCGGGGAGCTGTTTTTT. It yields the protein CASKPGLAGGRNTGELFF.

At least ten counts were recorded for this clonotype. The gene calls are TRBV12-3 or TRBV12-4 and TRBJ2-7; TRBD1 agrees at 12 bases. V was pared by 3 bases and J by 1 base, with 10 bases of the junction left unmatched. CDR3 length: 18 residues. The CDR3: CASSFSGTGGKDSYEQYF. The CDR3 DNA reads as TGTGCCAGCAGTTTTTCCGGGACAGGGGGCAAAGATTCCTACGAGCAGTACTTC.

This chain connects TRBV6-1 to TRBJ1-5; D might be TRBD1 (6 bases). Trimming left V 5 bases short and J 6 bases short, with 17 bases between. Germline values: CDR1 MNHNS, CDR2 SASEGT. CDR3 length equals 15 residues. CDR3 DNA sequence: TGTGCCAGCAGTAGCAACAGGGTTCGCGGTCAGCCCCAGCATTTT. Its protein is CASSSNRVRGQPQHF.

This clonotype appeared many times. The chain employs TRBV3-1 and TRBJ2-3; the D is unclear. Trimming took 4 bases from V and 5 from J, leaving 22 bases between them. This CDR3 spans 17 amino acids. Germline V gene sequence: CDR1 LGHDT, CDR2 YNNKEL (reference sequence). CDR3 sequence: CASSPPRTRRRGDTQYF. Here the CDR3 DNA reads TGTGCCAGCAGCCCCCCCAGGACCCGACGACGAGGAGATACGCAGTATTTT.

This clonotype was recorded at least ten times. The V and J genes are TRBV12-3 or TRBV12-4 and TRBJ1-6; the match to TRBD1 covers 7 bases. CDR3 length: 15 amino acids. Germline trimming cut 7 bases from V and 9 bases from J; bases unmatched to any gene: 12. The CDR3 spells CASNRQGWSSSPLHF. CDR3 DNA sequence: TGTGCCAGCAATAGACAGGGTTGGAGTAGTTCACCCCTCCACTTT.

This clonotype was observed a few times. This rearrangement joins TRBV6-1 to TRBJ2-1; 7 nucleotides agree with TRBD1. Germline loops: CDR1 MNHNS, CDR2 SASEGT. The CDR3 runs 14 residues. The junction had 5 bases not matched to a gene; V was cut back by 4 bases and J by 5 bases. CDR3 residues: CASSGGGRDNEQFF. The CDR3 coding sequence is TGTGCCAGCAGTGGAGGGGGCAGGGACAATGAGCAGTTCTTC.

This sequence joins TRBV29-1 and TRBJ1-2, with TRBD1 as a possible D gene (6 bases). From germline, CDR1 is SQVTM and CDR2 ANQGSEA. The CDR3 runs to 14 residues. V was shortened by 4 bases and J by 4 bases, with 16 bases between the two germline ends. CDR3 DNA sequence: TGCAGCGTTGGTCAGGACAGTTTTGGCTATGGCTACACCTTC. This gives the protein CSVGQDSFGYGYTF.

This clonotype was detected ten times or more. The chain joins TRBV5-1 to TRBJ2-1; D gene uncertain. V dropped 0 bases and J dropped 10 bases, with 14 bases sitting between them. This CDR3 contains 14 residues. Germline V gene sequence: CDR1 SGHRS, CDR2 YFSETQ. The CDR3 coding sequence is TGCGCCAGCAGCTTGGGAGGACCCCAGAACGAGCAGTTCTTC. This gives the protein CASSLGGPQNEQFF.